The 18 T cell receptor beta chains listed next were all sequenced from one sample in a study of cytomegalovirus exposure and HLA in healthy donors. PCR amplification relied on 60 Vbeta primers (plus 13 Jbeta primers). Some clones are missing from TCRdb's copy, which holds only in-frame ones; the method was immunoSEQ multiplex PCR. The repertoire holds 150,000 to 200,000 clones, with about 75% as singletons. Sequenced input: PBMCs. The receptors derive from a male donor in good health and CMV-seronegative.

This clone turned up a few times. The CDR3 DNA is TGTGCCATCAGAGAAGGGGGCTCTAATGAAAAACTGTTTTTT. This translates into CAIREGGSNEKLFF. The chain couples TRBV10-3 to TRBJ1-4; 7 bases match TRBD1. From germline, CDR1 is ENHRY and CDR2 SYGVKD. The CDR3 is made up of 14 amino acids. V shed 6 bases and J 3 bases; nucleotides not matched to a gene: 4.

The chain joins TRBV4-2 to TRBJ1-5, with TRBD1 identical over 10 bases. Germline CDR1 reads LGHNA; CDR2 reads YNFKEQ. V lost 4 bases and J lost 5; bases outside the gene matches: 8. There are 16 residues in the CDR3. The CDR3 protein is CASSRNRDRGDQPQHF. The CDR3 nucleotides read TGTGCCAGCAGCCGGAACCGGGACAGGGGAGATCAGCCCCAGCATTTT.

The rearrangement links TRBV7-9 to TRBJ2-5; no definite D call. The germline CDR1 and CDR2 sequences are SEHNR and FQNEAQ (reference sequence). CDR3 length: 14 amino acids. Trimming took 5 bases from V and 0 from J, leaving 10 bases between them. The CDR3 region is CASSKTADQETQYF. CDR3 nucleotides: TGTGCCAGCAGCAAGACGGCGGACCAAGAGACCCAGTACTTC.

This clone was counted a few times. The chain has TRBV5-6 and TRBJ1-1; possible D gene TRBD1, 5 bases. The CDR3 totals 16 residues. Germline CDR1 reads SGHDT; CDR2 reads YYEEEE. V was cut by 4 bases and J by 6 bases, with 22 bases left in between. The CDR3 spells CASSRFGPGIGAEAFF. The CDR3 DNA follows: TGTGCCAGCAGCCGGTTCGGACCAGGGATTGGGGCTGAAGCTTTCTTT.

The chain recombines TRBV6-1 with TRBJ1-2; 10 bases are shared with TRBD1. This CDR3 spans 13 amino acids. Germline trimming cut 7 bases from V and 7 bases from J; bases unmatched to any gene: 6. Germline V gene data show CDR1 as MNHNS and CDR2 as SASEGT. CDR3 sequence reads: CASTLGQGGGYTF. DNA of the CDR3: TGTGCCAGCACCCTAGGACAGGGGGGTGGCTACACCTTC.

The chain links TRBV9 to TRBJ2-3; the D is unclear. This CDR3 contains 12 residues. Germline V gives CDR1 SGDLS, CDR2 YYNGEE. V was cut by 10 bases and J by 4 bases, with 13 bases left in between. Here the CDR3 DNA reads TGTGCCTGCCCTATAAAGCCAGATACGCAGTATTTT. Translated, it gives CACPIKPDTQYF.

As to this clone: Distinct nucleotide sequences in the sample also encode this CDR3. The CDR3 bases are TGTGCCAGCTCCCAAGACAGGGACTATGGCTACACCTTC. It is translated as CASSQDRDYGYTF. The chain is built from TRBV18 and TRBJ1-2; TRBD1 aligns across 7 bases. V was pared by 6 bases and J by 3 bases, with 4 bases of the junction left unmatched. The germline CDR1 and CDR2 sequences are KGHSH and LQKENI. This CDR3 is 13 amino acids long.

This chain connects TRBV5-1 to TRBJ1-2, with 7 nucleotides matching TRBD1. The V and J ends lost 4 bases and 0 bases, in that order; junction bases with no gene match: 6. Germline V lookup: CDR1 SGHRS, CDR2 YFSETQ. The CDR3 is 15 amino acids. DNA of the CDR3: TGCGCCAGCAGCGTCGGGACAGCAGCTAACTATGGCTACACCTTC. Its translation: CASSVGTAANYGYTF.

The gene calls are TRBV5-8 and TRBJ2-5; TRBD1 agrees at 8 bases. The CDR3 spans 15 residues. J lost 5 bases, V lost 0 bases, and 6 bases had no gene match. The germline gives CDR1 SGHTS, CDR2 YDEGEE. The CDR3 coding sequence is TGTGCCAGCAGCTTGGCTCCAGGGGGCTACGAGACCCAGTACTTC. Its translation is CASSLAPGGYETQYF.

V is TRBV7-9 and J is TRBJ1-1; TRBD1 might be the D (5 bases). The germline V gene has CDR1 SEHNR and CDR2 FQNEAQ (reference sequence). V shed 4 bases and J shed 11 bases, with 20 bases lying between them. This CDR3 has 14 residues. CDR3 in amino acids: CASSSELEGHRAFF. The CDR3 DNA is TGTGCCAGCAGCTCCGAATTGGAGGGGCATCGGGCTTTCTTT.

The table lists this clone with a few counts. The chain is built from TRBV7-3 and TRBJ2-1; TRBD2 is a possible D gene (6 bases). The CDR3 runs to 15 residues. In germline, CDR1 is SGHTA, CDR2 FQGTGA. Deletions cut 2 bases from V and 5 bases from J, with 13 bases between. CDR3 nucleotide sequence: TGTGCCAGCAGCTTAGGCGGGATACGAAACAATGAGCAGTTCTTC. This encodes CASSLGGIRNNEQFF.

CDR3 nucleotides: TGTGCCTGGATGGGAAGCGGGGCCTCTAGCTCCTACGAGCAGTACTTC. It codes for CAWMGSGASSSYEQYF. This rearrangement joins TRBV30 to TRBJ2-5; 7 positions match TRBD2. The J call may not be correct, given that the DNA end is closer to TRBJ2-7. The germline V gene has CDR1 GTSNPN and CDR2 SVGIG (reference sequence). The CDR3 totals 16 residues.

This chain links TRBV30 with TRBJ2-7; 10 bases map to TRBD1. The V segment lost 0 bases and the J segment 7 bases; nucleotides outside the gene matches: 9. CDR3 length: 15 amino acids. Germline loops: CDR1 GTSNPN, CDR2 SVGIG (reference sequence). The CDR3 coding sequence is TGTGCCTGGAGTGTACTAGACAGGGGGCCGGGAGAGCAGTACTTC. Residues: CAWSVLDRGPGEQYF.

The chain combines TRBV5-1 with TRBJ2-5; the D gene is possibly TRBD1 (6 bases). The germline V gene has CDR1 SGHRS and CDR2 YFSETQ. The CDR3 sequence is 13 residues long. V lost 4 bases and J lost 5, with 12 bases in between. The CDR3 spells CASSVTGLETQYF. The CDR3 bases are TGCGCCAGCAGCGTGACAGGTCTGGAGACCCAGTACTTC.

The chain is built from TRBV19 and TRBJ2-7; 8 positions match TRBD2. The CDR3 is 12 amino acids. With 5 bases clipped from V and 7 bases from J, the junction kept 4 bases outside the gene matches. Germline values: CDR1 LNHDA, CDR2 SQIVND (reference sequence). Written as DNA, the CDR3 is TGTGCCAGTAGTCTTATAGCGGGGGAGCAGTACTTC. Its protein is CASSLIAGEQYF.

The J gene is TRBJ1-1, the V gene TRBV4-1; D gene ambiguous. The V gene's germline CDR1 is MGHRA and CDR2 YSYEKL. The CDR3 totals 11 residues. Trimming left V 1 base short and J 11 bases short, with 8 bases between. CDR3 loop: CASSQGAGAFF. For the CDR3, the DNA is TGCGCCAGCAGCCAAGGGGCTGGGGCTTTCTTT.

Only one count was recorded for this clone. The rearrangement links TRBV6-6 to TRBJ2-3; 7 bases agree with TRBD2. Unmatched junction bases numbered 6, after V lost 5 bases and J lost 4 bases. Looked up from germline, CDR1 is MNHNY and CDR2 is SVGAGI (reference sequence). This CDR3 region has 14 residues. The CDR3 DNA sequence: TGTGCCAGCAGTGGACTAGTGTCGGCAGATACGCAGTATTTT. Protein product: CASSGLVSADTQYF.

The chain uses TRBV6-1 and TRBJ1-5; possibly TRBD1 for D (6 bases). The ends were cut back, 0 bases at V and 4 bases at J, with 13 bases in the middle. The germline V gene has CDR1 MNHNS and CDR2 SASEGT. There are 16 residues in the CDR3. In DNA, the CDR3 is TGTGCCAGCAGTGAAGCACCACACAGGGTAAATCAGCCCCAGCATTTT. This encodes CASSEAPHRVNQPQHF.